These 9 T cell receptor beta chains came from one sample sequenced in a study of T cell repertoires in cytomegalovirus infection. One entry per CDR3 protein, called by TCRdb with MiXCR from the reads. The sample lists 750,000 to 900,000 distinct CDR3 sequences, about 27% occurring once. No cognate antigen is known for these TCRs. This sample comprised cultured CD8+ T cells from PBMCs, obtained from culture after CMV antigen stimulation. Every receptor here comes from a human donor in good health (CMV status not recorded). Some clones in this sample may be carry-over from other donors' samples.

Many counts were recorded for this clonotype. The chain employs TRBV7-2 and TRBJ2-3; D unresolved. Trimming shortened V by 5 bases and J by 5 bases, and 5 bases separated the two germline ends. CDR3 size: 11 residues. Germline V lookup: CDR1 SGHTA, CDR2 FQGNSA. CDR3 protein: CASSAEDTQYF. The CDR3 DNA reads as TGTGCCAGCAGCGCAGAAGATACGCAGTATTTT.

The chain combines TRBV27 with TRBJ1-1; D possibly corresponds to TRBD1 (5 bases). Trimming pared 8 bases from V and 2 bases from J, leaving 15 bases between. There are 14 residues in the CDR3. Germline V gene sequence: CDR1 MNHEY, CDR2 SMNVEV (reference sequence). The CDR3 sequence: CASGVGQLNTEAFF. In DNA, the CDR3 is TGTGCCAGCGGGGTGGGGCAGTTAAACACTGAAGCTTTCTTT.

This clonotype has at least ten counts. The chain joins TRBV10-3 to TRBJ2-7, with 10 nucleotides matching TRBD1. CDR1 is ENHRY and CDR2 is SYGVKD in the germline V gene. The CDR3 covers 15 residues. Trimming cost V 6 bases and J 7 bases; bases outside gene matches: 12. DNA of the CDR3: TGTGCCATCAGGACCGGGACAGGGGCCAACCTGGAGCAGTACTTC. Translating it yields CAIRTGTGANLEQYF.

On this clonotype: A read error may be the cause here, since a much bigger clone is one base away. The chain recombines TRBV7-2 with TRBJ2-7, with TRBD1 matching 7 bases. The CDR3 is 14 residues long. Germline CDR1 is SGHTA and CDR2 is FQGNSA. CDR3 region: CASTTRDSPYDQYF. CDR3 DNA sequence: TGTGCCAGTACCACACGGGACAGCCCCTACGATCAGTACTTC.

V is TRBV15 and J is TRBJ1-3; D gene uncertain. Trimming left V 5 bases short and J 3 bases short, with 17 bases between. The CDR3 spans 16 residues. Germline lookup yields CDR1 LNHNV and CDR2 YYDKDF (reference sequence). The CDR3 nucleotides read TGTGCCACCAGCTCCCGGGAGAACTCTTATGGAAACACCATATATTTT. It translates to CATSSRENSYGNTIYF.

This clonotype occurred many times. This rearrangement joins TRBV7-6 to TRBJ1-3; D is uncertain. The CDR3 extends over 15 amino acids. Germline V CDR1 and CDR2: SGHVS, FNYEAQ. Trimming left V 1 base short and J 0 bases short, with 7 bases between. The CDR3 loop reads CASSLVQDSGNTIYF. For the CDR3, the DNA is TGTGCCAGCAGCTTAGTGCAGGACTCTGGAAACACCATATATTTT.

The chain employs TRBV2 and TRBJ2-7; 7 bases fit TRBD1. CDR1 and CDR2 (germline): SNHLY, FYNNEI. The junction had 6 bases not matched to a gene; V was cut back by 7 bases and J by 3 bases. The CDR3 has 13 amino acids. The CDR3 spells CASKPGDSYEQYV. The CDR3 coding sequence is TGTGCCAGCAAGCCCGGGGACAGCTACGAGCAGTACGTC.

This clonotype was seen only a few times. The gene calls are TRBV7-6 and TRBJ2-5; 10 bases map to TRBD2. The CDR3 is 17 residues long. In germline, CDR1 is SGHVS, CDR2 FNYEAQ. Germline trimming cut 1 base from V and 2 bases from J; bases unmatched to any gene: 7. CDR3 residues: CASSLEKRGGLQETQYF. The CDR3 DNA reads as TGTGCCAGCAGCTTAGAAAAGCGGGGGGGCCTGCAAGAGACCCAGTACTTC.

This clonotype was detected only a few times. The chain employs TRBV27 and TRBJ2-1; D is perhaps TRBD1 or TRBD2 (5 bases each). CDR3 size: 15 residues. Between the trimmed V and J ends, which lost 5 bases and 1 base, there was a span of 12 bases. CDR1 and CDR2 from the germline V gene are MNHEY and SMNVEV (reference sequence). The CDR3 DNA follows: TGTGCCAGCAGTGAACCGGGACCGTCCTACAATGAGCAGTTCTTC. Protein: CASSEPGPSYNEQFF.